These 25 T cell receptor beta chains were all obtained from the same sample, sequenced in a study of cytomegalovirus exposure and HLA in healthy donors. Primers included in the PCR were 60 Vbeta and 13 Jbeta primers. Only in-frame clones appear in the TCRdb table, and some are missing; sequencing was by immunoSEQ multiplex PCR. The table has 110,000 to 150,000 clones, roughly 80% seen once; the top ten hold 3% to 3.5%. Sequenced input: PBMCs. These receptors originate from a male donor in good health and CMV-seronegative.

CDR3 nucleotides: TGTGCCAGCAGTTACACGACAGGAGGAAATTCACCCCTCCACTTT. Translating gives CASSYTTGGNSPLHF. The chain couples TRBV6-6 to TRBJ1-6, with D possibly being TRBD1 (6 bases). V shed 2 bases and J shed 7 bases, with 12 bases lying between them. The CDR3 loop spans 15 amino acids. CDR1 is MNHNY and CDR2 is SVGAGI in the germline V gene (reference sequence).

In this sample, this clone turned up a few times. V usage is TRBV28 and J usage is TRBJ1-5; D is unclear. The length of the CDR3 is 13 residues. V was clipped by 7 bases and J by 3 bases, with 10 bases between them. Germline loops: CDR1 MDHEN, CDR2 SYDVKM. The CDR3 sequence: CASKSVYNQPQHF. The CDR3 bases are TGTGCCAGCAAGAGCGTCTACAATCAGCCCCAGCATTTT.

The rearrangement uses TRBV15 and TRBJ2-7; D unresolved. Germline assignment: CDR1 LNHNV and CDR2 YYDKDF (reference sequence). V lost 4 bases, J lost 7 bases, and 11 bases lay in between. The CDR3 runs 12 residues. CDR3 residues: CATSTRPGEQYF. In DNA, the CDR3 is TGTGCCACCAGCACCCGCCCAGGTGAGCAGTACTTC.

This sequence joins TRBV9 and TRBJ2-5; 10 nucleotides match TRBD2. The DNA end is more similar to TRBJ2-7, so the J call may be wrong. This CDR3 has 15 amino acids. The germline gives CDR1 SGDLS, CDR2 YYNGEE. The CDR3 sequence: CASSVAASGSYEQYF. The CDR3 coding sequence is TGTGCCAGCAGCGTAGCTGCTAGCGGGAGCTACGAGCAGTACTTC.

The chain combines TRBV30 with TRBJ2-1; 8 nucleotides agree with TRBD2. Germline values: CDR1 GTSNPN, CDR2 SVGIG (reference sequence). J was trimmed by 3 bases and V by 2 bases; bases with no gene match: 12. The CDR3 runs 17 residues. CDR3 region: CAWSSSPGAGVYNEQFF. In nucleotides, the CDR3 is TGTGCCTGGAGTTCTTCGCCTGGAGCGGGGGTCTACAATGAGCAGTTCTTC.

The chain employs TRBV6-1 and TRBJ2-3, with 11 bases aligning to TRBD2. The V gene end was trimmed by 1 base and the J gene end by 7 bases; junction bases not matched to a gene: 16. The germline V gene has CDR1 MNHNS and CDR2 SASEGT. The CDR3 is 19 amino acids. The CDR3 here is CASSEVSFRVAGGSNTQYF. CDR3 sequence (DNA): TGTGCCAGCAGTGAAGTGTCGTTTCGGGTAGCGGGAGGGTCAAATACGCAGTATTTT.

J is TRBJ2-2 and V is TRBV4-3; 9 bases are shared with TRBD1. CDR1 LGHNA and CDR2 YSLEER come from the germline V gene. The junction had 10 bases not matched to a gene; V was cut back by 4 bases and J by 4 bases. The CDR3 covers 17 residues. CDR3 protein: CASSRGPTGGPTGELFF. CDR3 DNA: TGCGCCAGCAGCCGAGGCCCGACAGGGGGACCCACCGGGGAGCTGTTTTTT.

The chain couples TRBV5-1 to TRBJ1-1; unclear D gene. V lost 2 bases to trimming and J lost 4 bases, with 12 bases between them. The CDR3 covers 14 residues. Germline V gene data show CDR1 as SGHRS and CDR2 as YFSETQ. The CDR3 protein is CASSLTGVATEAFF. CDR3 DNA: TGCGCCAGCAGCTTAACCGGGGTGGCCACTGAAGCTTTCTTT.

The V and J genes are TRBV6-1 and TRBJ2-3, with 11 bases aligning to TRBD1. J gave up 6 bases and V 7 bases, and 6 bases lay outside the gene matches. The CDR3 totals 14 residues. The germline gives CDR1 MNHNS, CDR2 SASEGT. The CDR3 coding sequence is TGTGCCAGCAACTACCGGGACAGGGGGGATACGCAGTATTTT. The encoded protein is CASNYRDRGDTQYF.

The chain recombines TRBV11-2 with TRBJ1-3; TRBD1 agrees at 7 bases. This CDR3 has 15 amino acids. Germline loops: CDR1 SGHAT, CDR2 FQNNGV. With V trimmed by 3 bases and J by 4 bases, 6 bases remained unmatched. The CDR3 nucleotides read TGTGCCAGCAGCTTGACGACGGACAGGGGAAACACCATATATTTT. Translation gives CASSLTTDRGNTIYF.

DNA for the CDR3: TGTGCCAGCAGCCAAGATGCGGGTCAGCCCCAGCATTTT. This translates into CASSQDAGQPQHF. V is TRBV4-2 and J is TRBJ1-5; the D is unclear. Germline V gene lookup returns CDR1 LGHNA and CDR2 YNFKEQ. Trimming took off 0 bases at V and 6 bases at J, with 6 bases between the two ends. The CDR3 totals 13 residues.

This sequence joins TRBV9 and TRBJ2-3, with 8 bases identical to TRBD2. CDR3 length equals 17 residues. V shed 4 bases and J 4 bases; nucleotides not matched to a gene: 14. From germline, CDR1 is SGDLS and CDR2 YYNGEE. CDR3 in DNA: TGTGCCAGCAGCCCCGGGACTAGTAAGCTCAGGGCAGATACGCAGTATTTT. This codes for CASSPGTSKLRADTQYF. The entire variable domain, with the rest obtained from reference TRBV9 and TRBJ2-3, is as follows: DSGVTQTPKHLITATGQRVTLRCSPRSGDLSVYWYQQSLDQGLQFLIQYYNGEERAKGNILERFSAQQFPDLHSELNLSSLELGDSALYFCASSPGTSKLRADTQYFGPGTRLTVL.

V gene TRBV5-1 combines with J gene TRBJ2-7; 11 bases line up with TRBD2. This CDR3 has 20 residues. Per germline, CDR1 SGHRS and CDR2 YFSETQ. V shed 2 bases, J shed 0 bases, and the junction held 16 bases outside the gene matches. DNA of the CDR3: TGCGCCAGCAGCTTACTAGTAACGACTAGCGGGGCCGAGCCCTCCTACGAGCAGTACTTC. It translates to CASSLLVTTSGAEPSYEQYF.

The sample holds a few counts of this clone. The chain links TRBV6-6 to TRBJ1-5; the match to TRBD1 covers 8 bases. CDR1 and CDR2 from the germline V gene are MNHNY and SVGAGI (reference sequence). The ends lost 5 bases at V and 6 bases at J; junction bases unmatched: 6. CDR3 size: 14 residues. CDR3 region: CASSDRTGRQPQHF. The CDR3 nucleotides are TGTGCCAGCAGTGACCGGACAGGGCGTCAGCCCCAGCATTTT.

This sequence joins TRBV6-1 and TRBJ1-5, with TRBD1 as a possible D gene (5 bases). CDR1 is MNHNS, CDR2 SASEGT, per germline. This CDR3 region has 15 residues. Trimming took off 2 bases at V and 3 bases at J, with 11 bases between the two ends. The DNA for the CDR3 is TGTGCCAGCAGTGAATTAGGGGTAACCAATCAGCCCCAGCATTTT. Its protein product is CASSELGVTNQPQHF.

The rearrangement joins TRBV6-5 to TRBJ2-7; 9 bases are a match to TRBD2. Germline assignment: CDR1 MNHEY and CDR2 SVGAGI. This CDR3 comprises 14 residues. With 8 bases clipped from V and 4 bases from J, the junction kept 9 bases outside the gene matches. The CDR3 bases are TGTGCCAGCTCGAAGGCGGGAGGGCCTTACGAGCAGTACTTC. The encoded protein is CASSKAGGPYEQYF.

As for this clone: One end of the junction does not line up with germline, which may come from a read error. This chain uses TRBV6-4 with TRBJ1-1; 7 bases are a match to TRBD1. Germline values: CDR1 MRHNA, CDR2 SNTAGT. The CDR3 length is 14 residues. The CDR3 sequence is CASRDSGDSTEAFF. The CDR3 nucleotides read TGTGCCAGCAGAGACTCGGGGGACAGCACTGAAGCTTTCTTT.

CDR3 in amino acids: CASSVESGRPPGELFF. The CDR3, as DNA: TGTGCCAGCAGCGTAGAAAGCGGGAGACCCCCCGGGGAGCTGTTTTTT. The chain joins TRBV9 to TRBJ2-2; 8 bases fit TRBD2. There are 16 residues in the CDR3. V trimming: 0 bases; J trimming: 6 bases; junction bases outside the gene matches: 7. The V gene's germline CDR1 is SGDLS and CDR2 YYNGEE.

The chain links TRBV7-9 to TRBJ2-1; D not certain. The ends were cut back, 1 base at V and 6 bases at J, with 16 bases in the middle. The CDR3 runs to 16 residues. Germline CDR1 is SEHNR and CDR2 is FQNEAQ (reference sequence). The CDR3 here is CASSLVPYSNTNEQFF. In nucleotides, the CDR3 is TGTGCCAGCAGCTTAGTCCCTTACTCGAATACCAATGAGCAGTTCTTC.

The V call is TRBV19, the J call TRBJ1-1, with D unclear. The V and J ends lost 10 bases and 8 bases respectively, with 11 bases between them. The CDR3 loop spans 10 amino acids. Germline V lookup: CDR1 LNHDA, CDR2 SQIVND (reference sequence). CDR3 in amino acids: CATTGYEAFF. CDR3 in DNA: TGTGCCACCACGGGTTACGAAGCTTTCTTT.

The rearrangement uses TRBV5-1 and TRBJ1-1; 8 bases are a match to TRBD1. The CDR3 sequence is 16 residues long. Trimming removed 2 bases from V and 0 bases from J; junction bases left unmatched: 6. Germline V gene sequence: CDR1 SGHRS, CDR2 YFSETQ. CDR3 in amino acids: CASSLSGGPMNTEAFF. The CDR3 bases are TGCGCCAGCAGCTTATCAGGGGGCCCCATGAACACTGAAGCTTTCTTT.

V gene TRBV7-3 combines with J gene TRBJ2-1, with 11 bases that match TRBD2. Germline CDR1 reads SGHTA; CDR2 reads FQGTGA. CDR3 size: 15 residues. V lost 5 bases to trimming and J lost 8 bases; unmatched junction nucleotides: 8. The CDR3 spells CASSLLAGVGDEQFF. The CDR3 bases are TGTGCCAGCAGCCTACTAGCGGGAGTGGGTGATGAGCAGTTCTTC. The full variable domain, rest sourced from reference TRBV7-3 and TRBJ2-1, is GAGVSQTPSNKVTEKGKYVELRCDPISGHTALYWYRQSLGQGPEFLIYFQGTGAADDSGLPNDRFFAVRPEGSVSTLKIQRTERGDSAVYLCASSLLAGVGDEQFFGPGTRLTVL.

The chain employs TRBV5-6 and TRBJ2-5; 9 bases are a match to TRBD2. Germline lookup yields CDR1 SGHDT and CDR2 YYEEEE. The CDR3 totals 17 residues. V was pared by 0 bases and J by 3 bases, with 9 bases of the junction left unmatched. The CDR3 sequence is CASSLEVAGGRKETQYF. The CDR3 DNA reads TGTGCCAGCAGCTTGGAGGTCGCGGGAGGGAGGAAAGAGACCCAGTACTTC.

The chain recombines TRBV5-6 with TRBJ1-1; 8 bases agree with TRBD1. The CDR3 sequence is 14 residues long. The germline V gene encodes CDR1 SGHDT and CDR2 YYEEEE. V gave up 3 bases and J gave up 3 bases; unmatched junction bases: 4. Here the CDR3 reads CASSSGGRYTEAFF. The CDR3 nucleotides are TGTGCCAGCAGCTCAGGGGGCCGGTACACTGAAGCTTTCTTT.

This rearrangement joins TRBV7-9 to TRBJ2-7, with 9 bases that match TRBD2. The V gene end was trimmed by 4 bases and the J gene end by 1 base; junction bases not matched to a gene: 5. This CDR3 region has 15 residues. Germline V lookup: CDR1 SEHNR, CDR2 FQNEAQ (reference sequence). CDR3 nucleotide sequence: TGTGCCAGCAGCTATAGCGGGAGTTCGTCCTACGAGCAGTACTTC. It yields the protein CASSYSGSSSYEQYF. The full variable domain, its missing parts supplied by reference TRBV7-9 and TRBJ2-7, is DTGVSQNPRHKITKRGQNVTFRCDPISEHNRLYWYRQTLGQGPEFLTYFQNEAQLEKSRLLSDRFSAERPKGSFSTLEIQRTEQGDSAMYLCASSYSGSSSYEQYFGPGTRLTVT.